Listed below are T cell receptor beta chains from one sample, sequenced in a study of blood T cell repertoires in COVID-19. Assay used: immunoSEQ multiplex PCR; TCRdb lists only in-frame clones, some missing. The table lists 110,000 to 150,000 clones, 65% to 85% of them singletons. Sequencing was done on a sample of peripheral blood. The source of these receptors is a human donor in a cohort sampled during active COVID-19. Both conserved end residues are part of each CDR3. Each record gives: D gene, J gene, clone size, V gene, CDR3 protein, CDR3 DNA. The D gene is left open where the match is weak. Size is stated for part of the rows, as once, few or many counts, or as a class when the clone is expanded.

>TRBD1|TRBJ2-7|-|TRBV19
CASSTGQGYEQYF
TGTGCCAGTAGTACGGGACAGGGCTACGAGCAGTACTTC
>-|TRBJ2-6|-|TRBV29-1
CSVEAPPRGTSGANVLTF
TGCAGCGTTGAAGCCCCGCCCCGGGGGACCTCTGGGGCCAACGTCCTGACTTTC
>-|TRBJ2-1|-|TRBV10-3
CAISVRDNLNEQFF
TGTGCCATCAGTGTCCGCGACAACCTGAATGAGCAGTTCTTC
>TRBD2|TRBJ2-7|-|TRBV3-1/TRBV3-2
CASSQRSSGGGYEQYF
TGTGCCAGCAGCCAAAGGTCTAGCGGGGGGGGATACGAGCAGTACTTC
>-|TRBJ1-2|once|TRBV4-1
CASSQFGSYGYTF
TGCGCCAGCAGTCAATTTGGGAGCTATGGCTACACCTTC
>-|TRBJ2-7|-|TRBV3-1/TRBV3-2
CASSQSGAYEQYF
TGTGCCAGCAGCCAGTCCGGGGCCTACGAGCAGTACTTC
>TRBD2|TRBJ2-7|-|TRBV5-1
CASSGGLASYGQYF
TGCGCCAGCAGCGGAGGACTAGCATCTTACGGGCAGTACTTC
>-|TRBJ1-6|-|TRBV10-3
CATRGTGGSPLHF
TGTGCCACTCGGGGCACCGGGGGTTCACCCCTCCACTTT
>-|TRBJ1-1|-|TRBV25-1
CASSESGVNTEAFF
TGTGCCAGCAGTGAATCGGGGGTGAACACTGAAGCTTTCTTT
>TRBD1|TRBJ2-7|-|TRBV27
CASSLSGTGWSEQYF
TGTGCCAGCAGTTTATCCGGGACAGGTTGGTCCGAGCAGTACTTC
>TRBD1|TRBJ2-1|few|TRBV19
CASSPIPGQWTYNEQFF
TGTGCCAGTAGTCCCATTCCGGGACAGTGGACCTACAATGAGCAGTTCTTC
>-|TRBJ2-2|-|TRBV2
CASSVLASGELFF
TGTGCCAGCAGTGTTTTAGCAAGCGGGGAGCTGTTTTTT
>TRBD1|TRBJ1-4|-|TRBV28
CASSFKAGGYAANEKLFF
TGTGCCAGCAGTTTTAAGGCAGGGGGCTACGCGGCTAATGAAAAACTGTTTTTT
>-|TRBJ2-7|-|TRBV6-6
CASSYVAYEQYF
TGTGCCAGCAGTTACGTAGCCTACGAGCAGTACTTC
>TRBD1|TRBJ2-1|-|TRBV28
CASCSGTGGYNEQFF
TGTGCCAGCTGCTCCGGGACAGGGGGCTACAATGAGCAGTTCTTC